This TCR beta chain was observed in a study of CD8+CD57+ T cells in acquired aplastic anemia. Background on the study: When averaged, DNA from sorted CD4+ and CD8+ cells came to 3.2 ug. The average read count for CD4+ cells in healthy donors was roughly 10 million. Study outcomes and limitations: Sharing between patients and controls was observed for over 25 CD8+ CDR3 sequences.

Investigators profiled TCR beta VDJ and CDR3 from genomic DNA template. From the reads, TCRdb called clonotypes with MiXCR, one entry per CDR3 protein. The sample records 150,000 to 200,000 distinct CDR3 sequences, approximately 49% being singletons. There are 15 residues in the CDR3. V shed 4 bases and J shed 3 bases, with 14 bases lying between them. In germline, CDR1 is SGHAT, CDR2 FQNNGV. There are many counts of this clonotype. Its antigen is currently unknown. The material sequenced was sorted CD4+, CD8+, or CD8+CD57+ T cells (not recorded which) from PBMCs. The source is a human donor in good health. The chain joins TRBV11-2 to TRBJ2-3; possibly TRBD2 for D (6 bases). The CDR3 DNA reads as TGTGCCAGCAGCTCTAGACTAGTGGTTACAGATACGCAGTATTTT. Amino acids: CASSSRLVVTDTQYF. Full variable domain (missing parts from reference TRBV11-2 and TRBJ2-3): EAGVAQSPRYKIIEKRQSVAFWCNPISGHATLYWYQQILGQGPKLLIQFQNNGVVDDSQLPKDRFSAERLKGVDSTLKIQPAKLEDSAVYLCASSSRLVVTDTQYFGPGTRLTVL.